The text below deals with one T cell receptor beta chain. Its cognate antigen is unknown. Sequencing templates came from extracted RNA that was reverse transcribed into cDNA. Assay: immunoSEQ multiplex PCR; the TCRdb copy retains only in-frame clones and omits some. Counted here are roughly 200,000 clones, roughly 60% occurring once; the ten biggest clones make up 1.7%. The sample comes from a study of CD8+ T cells in alopecia areata. The study, taken as a whole, reports: Affected scalp, especially in alopecia totalis/universalis, had a higher clonality than normal scalp did.

Germline CDR1 is GTSNPN and CDR2 is SVGIG (reference sequence). This CDR3 has 13 residues. The V and J ends lost 4 bases and 1 base, in that order; junction bases with no gene match: 3. Sampling of alopecia areata patients yielded lesional scalp punch biopsies as well as peripheral blood. From PBMCs, CD4+ and CD8+ T cells were sorted. The receptor was isolated from a human donor with alopecia areata. The gene calls are TRBV30 and TRBJ2-7, with 8 bases identical to TRBD1. The sample here was CD4+ T cells sorted from blood, taken at week 0. The CDR3 sequence is CAWIGTGSYEQYF. CDR3 bases: TGTGCCTGGATCGGGACAGGATCCTACGAGCAGTACTTC.